Sequencing of this T cell receptor (beta chain) was carried out in a study of blood T cell repertoires in COVID-19 (dated by TCRdb to 2020 to 2022). Concerning the study at large: Collaborator samples came from the United States, Italy and Spain and covered acute and convalescent phases of COVID-19. Deeply sampled blood TCRbeta repertoires from subjects exposed to, actively infected with, or recovered from COVID-19 were included in the dataset. The prospective study material was composed of cDNA or gDNA derived from T cells, B-cell-depleted T cells, or PBMCs. Samples were obtained from the ongoing ImmuneRACE study (first 160 participants) and from over a thousand subjects provided by 6 global collaborators. The sample metadata nearly always contained a de-identified subject ID, COVID-19 status, age in years and sex. The repertoires were made available in a free public database intended to serve as a resource for research on the immune response to SARS-CoV-2. Where available, HLA class I and class II types were taken from metadata supplied by the sample provider and were not determined by assay-based typing. Results and caveats for the whole study, not just this receptor: The amount of clinical and demographic metadata varied by source and participant and was provided uncurated.

TCRbeta CDR3 regions were amplified from genomic DNA using the immunoSEQ Assay, a bias-controlled multiplex PCR. The authors processed their data as follows. The number of nucleated cells in each sample was estimated from the amplification of reference gene primers within the assay. To quantify the absolute abundance of each unique TCRbeta CDR3 rearrangement, sequence reads were collapsed and filtered. For each sample, productive Simpson clonality was calculated as the square root of Simpson's diversity index over productive rearrangements. Drawn from immuneACCESS, this table holds only the in-frame rearrangements with V and J called that TCRdb kept. Clones are partly lost; checked studies trace under half to an unresolved V gene and leave the rest unexplained. V and J calls plus clone size are reproduced from that table; the DNA served to infer D and trimming. Here the sample has approximately 80,000 clones; roughly 82% occur a single time. The ten largest clonotypes hold approximately 8% of the sample.

For CDR1 and CDR2, the germline V gene lists SGHTA and FQGNSA. The germline V and J ends show losses of 3 bases and 8 bases respectively, and no gene match explains 8 bases of the junction. The CDR3, from cysteine to phenylalanine, totals 14 residues. Here the CDR3 DNA is all that survives: 42 bases in frame from base 1. In its sample, this clone was seen once. No antigen is known for it. Qualities for individual bases were not recorded, and no much larger clone is one base off. Whole blood was collected in K2EDTA tubes by collaborating institutions according to the institutions' own protocols. For TCRbeta analysis, collaborators shipped samples as frozen whole blood, isolated PBMCs, or DNA extracted from either of those sample types.

This receptor was identified in a man aged 50 to 59 with active COVID-19. Sequencing was done on a sample of peripheral blood. The rearranged segments are TRBV7-2 and TRBJ1-2, with 8 central nucleotides matching TRBD1. The DNA is TGTGCCAGCAGCTTCGACGGACAGGGTGGAGGCTACACCTTC. It translates as CASSFDGQGGGYTF.